This TCR beta chain was documented in a study of T cell repertoires in cytomegalovirus infection. Study summary: Recently identified HLA-C-restricted CMV epitopes were among the peptides used. A matching HLA type, together with CMV infection, was signaled by public TCR beta signatures.

Germline V CDR1 and CDR2: SGHRS, YFSETQ. Trimming left V 0 bases short and J 5 bases short, with 15 bases between. CDR3 length: 15 amino acids. TCRdb re-called the reads with MiXCR, one entry per CDR3 protein. The sample includes 830,000 or so distinct CDR3 sequences, 30% to 35% of them seen just once. Points on this clonotype: No antigen is known for it.

Study-level points and caveats: Of the TCR beta families, the public ones yielded a cumulative frequency that identified carriers of CMV plus the relevant HLA. Dominant in the ex vivo response were TCR beta clonotypes restricted by HLA-C and specific for CMV.

The chain uses TRBV5-1 and TRBJ2-7; TRBD2 might be the D (5 bases). The origin of this receptor is a human donor in good health (CMV status not recorded). Some clones in this sample may be carry-over from other donors' samples. Sequenced here: cultured CD8+ T cells from PBMCs, sampled from culture after CMV antigen stimulation. This CDR3 reads CASSLEEGDTHEQYF. In DNA form, the CDR3 reads TGCGCCAGCAGCTTGGAAGAGGGAGACACCCACGAGCAGTACTTC. Filled out from reference TRBV5-1 and TRBJ2-7, the complete variable domain reads KAGVTQTPRYLIKTRGQQVTLSCSPISGHRSVSWYQQTPGQGLQFLFEYFSETQRNKGNFPGRFSGRQFSNSRSEMNVSTLELGDSALYLCASSLEEGDTHEQYFGPGTRLTVT.